Listed below are T cell receptor beta chains from one sample, sequenced in a study of cytomegalovirus exposure and HLA in healthy donors. The table came from immunoSEQ multiplex PCR; TCRdb's copy has only in-frame clones and leaves some out. The repertoire holds 80,000 to 130,000 clones, with around 75% as singletons. The sequencing sample was made of PBMCs. These receptors all stem from a male donor in good health and CMV-seropositive. The CDR3 runs from the conserved cysteine through the conserved F or W. A D gene is named only where the DNA matches it firmly. A row's size may be missing; if present it is once, few, many or a size class.

J: TRBJ1-2
size: .
V: TRBV30
D: .
CDR3: CAWKSAGGAGYGYTF
DNA: TGTGCCTGGAAATCTGCGGGGGGCGCCGGCTATGGCTACACCTTC

J: TRBJ1-3
size: .
V: TRBV9
D: TRBD1
CDR3: CASSVNPGQTVSGNTIYF
DNA: TGTGCCAGCAGCGTGAATCCGGGACAGACGGTCTCTGGAAACACCATATATTTT

J: TRBJ2-3
size: .
V: TRBV5-4
D: .
CDR3: CASSGGTASDTQYF
DNA: TGTGCCAGCAGCGGGGGGACGGCTTCAGATACGCAGTATTTT

J: TRBJ1-1
size: .
V: TRBV18
D: .
CDR3: CASSPTPVNTEAFF
DNA: TGTGCCAGCTCACCCACTCCGGTGAACACTGAAGCTTTCTTT

J: TRBJ2-5
size: .
V: TRBV11-3
D: .
CDR3: CASSLWGPGNQETQYF
DNA: TGTGCCAGCAGCTTATGGGGGCCAGGGAACCAAGAGACCCAGTACTTC

J: TRBJ2-3
size: few
V: TRBV29-1
D: .
CDR3: CSVDWRGRRVGTDTQYF
DNA: TGCAGCGTTGATTGGCGGGGGCGCCGGGTTGGAACAGATACGCAGTATTTT

J: TRBJ1-6
size: many
V: TRBV6-5
D: .
CDR3: CASSYGGSNSPLHF
DNA: TGTGCCAGCAGTTACGGCGGCAGCAATTCACCCCTCCACTTT

J: TRBJ1-4
size: few
V: TRBV5-5
D: .
CDR3: CASIKGANEKLFF
DNA: TGTGCCAGCATCAAGGGGGCTAATGAAAAACTGTTTTTT

J: TRBJ2-3
size: once
V: TRBV11-2
D: .
CDR3: CASSPTPDTQYF
DNA: TGTGCCAGCAGCCCGACACCGGATACGCAGTATTTT

J: TRBJ2-2
size: .
V: TRBV7-2
D: .
CDR3: CASSFSQNTGELFF
DNA: TGTGCCAGCAGCTTTAGTCAGAACACCGGGGAGCTGTTTTTT

J: TRBJ1-1
size: .
V: TRBV9
D: TRBD1
CDR3: CASSRQGMGNTEAFF
DNA: TGTGCCAGCAGCAGACAGGGAATGGGGAACACTGAAGCTTTCTTT

J: TRBJ1-1
size: .
V: TRBV10-3
D: .
CDR3: CAISELSRATEAFF
DNA: TGTGCCATCAGTGAGTTGAGCAGGGCCACTGAAGCTTTCTTT

J: TRBJ1-1
size: .
V: TRBV6-6
D: .
CDR3: CASSYGLTGTEAFF
DNA: TGTGCCAGCAGTTACGGGTTAACGGGCACTGAAGCTTTCTTT

J: TRBJ2-3
size: .
V: TRBV4-3
D: TRBD2
CDR3: CASSQYPPMGGGAPDTQYF
DNA: TGCGCCAGCAGCCAATACCCTCCGATGGGCGGGGGGGCCCCAGATACGCAGTATTTT

J: TRBJ2-7
size: .
V: TRBV10-3
D: .
CDR3: CASSKPKRLPTYEQYF
DNA: TGTGCCAGTTCCAAACCTAAACGACTACCCACCTACGAGCAGTACTTC

J: TRBJ1-1
size: .
V: TRBV7-8
D: .
CDR3: CASSFGGGTEAFF
DNA: TGTGCCAGCAGCTTCGGCGGTGGCACTGAAGCTTTCTTT

J: TRBJ1-2
size: .
V: TRBV27
D: .
CDR3: CASRPAGLRGYTF
DNA: TGTGCCAGCAGACCGGCGGGCCTCAGGGGCTACACCTTC

J: TRBJ1-2
size: .
V: TRBV7-8
D: .
CDR3: CASSLGPGISGYTF
DNA: TGTGCCAGCAGCTTAGGTCCGGGGATATCTGGCTACACCTTC

J: TRBJ1-1
size: .
V: TRBV5-1
D: .
CDR3: CASSLAGARVAFF
DNA: TGCGCCAGCAGCTTGGCAGGGGCGCGGGTCGCTTTCTTT

J: TRBJ1-3
size: .
V: TRBV9
D: .
CDR3: CASSVAEGVSGNTIYF
DNA: TGTGCCAGCAGCGTAGCTGAGGGAGTCTCTGGAAACACCATATATTTT

J: TRBJ2-5
size: .
V: TRBV4-3
D: TRBD1
CDR3: CASSPPEGAGGETQYF
DNA: TGCGCCAGCAGCCCGCCCGAGGGGGCGGGCGGGGAGACCCAGTACTTC

J: TRBJ2-3
size: .
V: TRBV30
D: TRBD1
CDR3: CAWSRGTGGSDTQYF
DNA: TGTGCCTGGAGCAGGGGGACAGGGGGGTCAGATACGCAGTATTTT

J: TRBJ1-5
size: .
V: TRBV10-3
D: .
CDR3: CAISTQGRGQPQHF
DNA: TGTGCCATCAGTACACAAGGGAGAGGTCAGCCCCAGCATTTT

J: TRBJ2-7
size: .
V: TRBV6-5
D: .
CDR3: CASSYSNGAYEQYF
DNA: TGTGCCAGCAGTTACTCGAACGGGGCCTACGAGCAGTACTTC

J: TRBJ2-7
size: .
V: TRBV6-5
D: .
CDR3: CASSPPGVHEQYF
DNA: TGTGCCAGCAGTCCCCCGGGGGTCCACGAGCAGTACTTC

J: TRBJ1-5
size: once
V: TRBV10-3
D: TRBD1
CDR3: CAIKRQGLRNYSNQPQHF
DNA: TGTGCCATCAAAAGACAGGGGCTAAGGAATTATAGCAATCAGCCCCAGCATTTT

J: TRBJ2-3
size: .
V: TRBV19
D: .
CDR3: CASSMTSPTDTQYF
DNA: TGTGCCAGTAGTATGACTAGTCCCACAGATACGCAGTATTTT

J: TRBJ2-7
size: .
V: TRBV7-9
D: TRBD1
CDR3: CASSLGYSGQGSYEQYF
DNA: TGTGCCAGCAGCTTAGGATATTCTGGACAGGGATCTTACGAGCAGTACTTC

J: TRBJ2-1
size: .
V: TRBV7-2
D: .
CDR3: CASSFPSGNNEQFF
DNA: TGTGCCAGCAGCTTTCCCAGCGGTAACAATGAGCAGTTCTTC

J: TRBJ1-5
size: .
V: TRBV5-4
D: TRBD1
CDR3: CASSIAGTGGNQPQHF
DNA: TGTGCCAGCAGCATAGCGGGGACAGGGGGCAATCAGCCCCAGCATTTT

J: TRBJ2-3
size: .
V: TRBV7-3
D: .
CDR3: CASSFGLPGTDTQYF
DNA: TGTGCCAGCAGCTTCGGACTTCCGGGCACAGATACGCAGTATTTT

J: TRBJ2-5
size: .
V: TRBV4-3
D: .
CDR3: CASSQGTTSGVETQYF
DNA: TGCGCCAGCAGCCAAGGAACTACCTCGGGGGTAGAGACCCAGTACTTC

J: TRBJ1-6
size: .
V: TRBV7-2
D: .
CDR3: CASSLAGRGSSPLHF
DNA: TGTGCCAGCAGCTTAGCGGGCAGGGGATCTTCACCCCTCCACTTT

J: TRBJ1-2
size: .
V: TRBV19
D: .
CDR3: CASSILRGDYGYTF
DNA: TGTGCCAGTAGTATTTTAAGGGGCGACTATGGCTACACCTTC

J: TRBJ1-4
size: .
V: TRBV4-3
D: .
CDR3: CASSQDRAGAREKLFF
DNA: TGCGCCAGCAGCCAAGATAGGGCAGGGGCTCGGGAAAAACTGTTTTTT

J: TRBJ1-2
size: .
V: TRBV7-2
D: TRBD1
CDR3: CASSSSGGYYGYTF
DNA: TGTGCCAGCAGCTCCTCAGGGGGTTACTATGGCTACACCTTC

J: TRBJ2-1
size: .
V: TRBV30
D: .
CDR3: CAWRSGSYNEQFF
DNA: TGTGCCTGGAGGAGTGGTTCCTACAATGAGCAGTTCTTC